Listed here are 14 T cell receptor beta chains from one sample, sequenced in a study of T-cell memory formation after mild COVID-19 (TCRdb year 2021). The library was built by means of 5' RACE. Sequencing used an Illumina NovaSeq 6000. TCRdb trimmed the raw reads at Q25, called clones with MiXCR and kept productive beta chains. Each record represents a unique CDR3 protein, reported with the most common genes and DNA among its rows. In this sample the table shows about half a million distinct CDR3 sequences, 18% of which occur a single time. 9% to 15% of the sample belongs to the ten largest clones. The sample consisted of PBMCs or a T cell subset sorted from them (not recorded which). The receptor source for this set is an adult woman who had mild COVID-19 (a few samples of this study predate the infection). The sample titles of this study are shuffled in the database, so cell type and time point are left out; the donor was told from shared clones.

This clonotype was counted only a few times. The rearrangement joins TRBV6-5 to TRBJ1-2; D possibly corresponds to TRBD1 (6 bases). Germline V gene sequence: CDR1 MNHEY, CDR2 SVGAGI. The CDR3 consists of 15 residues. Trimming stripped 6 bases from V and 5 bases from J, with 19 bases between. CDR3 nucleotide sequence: TGTGCCAGCAGCCTAGGACAGTCGGGGGAATATGGCTACACCTTC. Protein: CASSLGQSGEYGYTF.

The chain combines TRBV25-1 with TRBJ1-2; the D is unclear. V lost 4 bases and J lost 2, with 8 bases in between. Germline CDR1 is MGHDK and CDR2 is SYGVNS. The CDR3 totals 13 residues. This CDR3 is CASSATWNYGYTF. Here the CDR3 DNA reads TGTGCCAGCAGTGCGACCTGGAACTATGGCTACACCTTC.

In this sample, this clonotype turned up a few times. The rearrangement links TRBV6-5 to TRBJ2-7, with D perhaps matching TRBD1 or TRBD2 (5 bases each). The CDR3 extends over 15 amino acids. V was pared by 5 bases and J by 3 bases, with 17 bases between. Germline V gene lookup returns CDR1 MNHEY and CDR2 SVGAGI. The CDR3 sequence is CASSVGVLGRYEQYF. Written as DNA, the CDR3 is TGTGCCAGCAGTGTGGGGGTCCTTGGGCGCTACGAGCAGTACTTC.

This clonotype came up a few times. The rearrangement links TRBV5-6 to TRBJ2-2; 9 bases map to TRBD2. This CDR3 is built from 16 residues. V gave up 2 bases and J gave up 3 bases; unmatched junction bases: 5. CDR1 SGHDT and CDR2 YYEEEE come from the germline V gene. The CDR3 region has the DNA TGTGCCAGCAGCTTTGGCGGGAGGGACTACACCGGGGAGCTGTTTTTT. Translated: CASSFGGRDYTGELFF.

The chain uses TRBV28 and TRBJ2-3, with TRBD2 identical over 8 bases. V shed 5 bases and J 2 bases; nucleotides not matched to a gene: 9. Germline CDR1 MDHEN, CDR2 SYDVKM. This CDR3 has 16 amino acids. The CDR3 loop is CASSKIAGMFTDTQYF. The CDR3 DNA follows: TGTGCCAGCAGTAAGATAGCGGGGATGTTCACAGATACGCAGTATTTT.

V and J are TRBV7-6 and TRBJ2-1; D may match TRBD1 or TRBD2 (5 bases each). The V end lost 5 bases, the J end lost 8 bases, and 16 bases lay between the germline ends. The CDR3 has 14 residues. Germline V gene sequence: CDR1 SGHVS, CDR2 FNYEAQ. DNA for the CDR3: TGTGCCAGCAGCCGGGACCCCGAATATGATGAGCAGTTCTTC. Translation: CASSRDPEYDEQFF. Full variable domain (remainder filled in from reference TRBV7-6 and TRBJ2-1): GAGVSQSPRYKVTKRGQDVALRCDPISGHVSLYWYRQALGQGPEFLTYFNYEAQQDKSGLPNDRFSAERPEGSISTLTIQRTEQRDSAMYRCASSRDPEYDEQFFGPGTRLTVL.

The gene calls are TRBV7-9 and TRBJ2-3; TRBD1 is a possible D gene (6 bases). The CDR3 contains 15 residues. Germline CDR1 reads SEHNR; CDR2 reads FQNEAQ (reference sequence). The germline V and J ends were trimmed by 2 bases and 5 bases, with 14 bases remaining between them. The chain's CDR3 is CASSLTRGVGDTQYF. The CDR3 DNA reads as TGTGCCAGCAGCTTAACCAGGGGAGTGGGAGATACGCAGTATTTT.

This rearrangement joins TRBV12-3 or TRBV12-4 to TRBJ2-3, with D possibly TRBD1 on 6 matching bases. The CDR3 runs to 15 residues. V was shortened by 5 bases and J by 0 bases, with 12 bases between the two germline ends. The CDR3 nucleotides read TGTGCCAGCAGTGCCCCGGGACATAGCACAGATACGCAGTATTTT. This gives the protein CASSAPGHSTDTQYF.

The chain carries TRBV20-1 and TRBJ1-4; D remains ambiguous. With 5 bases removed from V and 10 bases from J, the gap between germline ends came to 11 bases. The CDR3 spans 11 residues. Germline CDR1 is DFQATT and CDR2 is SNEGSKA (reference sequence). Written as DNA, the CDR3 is TGCAGTGCTTCGTTGTCGGTAAAACTGTTTTTT. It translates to CSASLSVKLFF.

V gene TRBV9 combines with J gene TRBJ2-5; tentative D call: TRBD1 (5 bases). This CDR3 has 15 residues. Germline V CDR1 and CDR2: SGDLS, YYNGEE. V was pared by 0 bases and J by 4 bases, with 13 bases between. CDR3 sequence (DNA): TGTGCCAGCAGCGTAGAAGGTTCAGGGCGAGAGACCCAGTACTTC. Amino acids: CASSVEGSGRETQYF.

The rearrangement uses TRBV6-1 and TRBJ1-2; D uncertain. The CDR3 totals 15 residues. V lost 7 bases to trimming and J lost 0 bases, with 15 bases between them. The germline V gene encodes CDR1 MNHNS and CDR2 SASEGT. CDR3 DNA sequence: TGTGCCAGCAAGGCCGGGGTCAGCACTAACTATGGCTACACCTTC. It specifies CASKAGVSTNYGYTF.

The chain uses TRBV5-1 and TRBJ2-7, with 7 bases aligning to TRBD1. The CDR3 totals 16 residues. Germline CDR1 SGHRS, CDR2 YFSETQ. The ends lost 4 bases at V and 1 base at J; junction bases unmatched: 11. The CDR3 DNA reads TGCGCCAGCAGCCGAACAGGGGTCTCGGGGTCCTACGAGCAGTACTTC. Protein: CASSRTGVSGSYEQYF.

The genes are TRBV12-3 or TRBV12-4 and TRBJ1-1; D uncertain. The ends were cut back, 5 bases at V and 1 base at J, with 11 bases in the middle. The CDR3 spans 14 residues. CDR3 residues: CASSPQLGNTEAFF. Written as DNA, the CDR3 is TGTGCCAGCAGTCCCCAACTGGGGAACACTGAAGCTTTCTTT.

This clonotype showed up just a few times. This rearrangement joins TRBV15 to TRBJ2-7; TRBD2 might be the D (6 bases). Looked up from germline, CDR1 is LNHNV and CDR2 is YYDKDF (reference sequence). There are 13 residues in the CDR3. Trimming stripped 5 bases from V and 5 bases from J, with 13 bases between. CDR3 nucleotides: TGTGCCACCAGCTCCGGGGGTGAAGACGAGCAGTACTTC. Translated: CATSSGGEDEQYF.